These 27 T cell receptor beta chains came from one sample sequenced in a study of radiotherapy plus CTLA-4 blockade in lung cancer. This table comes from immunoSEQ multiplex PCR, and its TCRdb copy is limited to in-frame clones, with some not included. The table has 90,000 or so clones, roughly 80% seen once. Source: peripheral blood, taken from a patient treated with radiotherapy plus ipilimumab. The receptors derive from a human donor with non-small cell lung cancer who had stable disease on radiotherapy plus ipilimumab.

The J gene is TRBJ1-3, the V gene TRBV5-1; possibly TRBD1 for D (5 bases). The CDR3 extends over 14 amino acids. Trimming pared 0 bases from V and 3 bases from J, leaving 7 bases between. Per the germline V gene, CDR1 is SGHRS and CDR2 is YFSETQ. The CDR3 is CASSLEGVGNTIYF. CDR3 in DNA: TGCGCCAGCAGCTTGGAAGGGGTTGGAAACACCATATATTTT.

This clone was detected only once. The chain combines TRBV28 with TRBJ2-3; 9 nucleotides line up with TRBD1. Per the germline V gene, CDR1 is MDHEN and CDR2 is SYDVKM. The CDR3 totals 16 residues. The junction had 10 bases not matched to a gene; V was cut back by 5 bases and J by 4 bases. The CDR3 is CASSPAGQGLADTQYF. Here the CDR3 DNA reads TGTGCCAGCAGTCCAGCGGGACAGGGATTAGCAGATACGCAGTATTTT.

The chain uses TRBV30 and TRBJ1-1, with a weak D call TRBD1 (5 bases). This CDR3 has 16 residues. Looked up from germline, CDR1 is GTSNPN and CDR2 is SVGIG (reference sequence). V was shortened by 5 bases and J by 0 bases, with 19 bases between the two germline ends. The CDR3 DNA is TGTGCCTGGGATCCAGGGCAAAGATGGATGAACACTGAAGCTTTCTTT. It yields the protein CAWDPGQRWMNTEAFF.

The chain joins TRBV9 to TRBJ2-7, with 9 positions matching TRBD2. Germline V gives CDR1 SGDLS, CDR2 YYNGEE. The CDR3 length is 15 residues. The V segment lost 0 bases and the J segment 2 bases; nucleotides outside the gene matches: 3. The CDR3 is CASSVEAGGPYEQYF. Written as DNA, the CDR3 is TGTGCCAGCAGCGTAGAGGCGGGAGGGCCCTACGAGCAGTACTTC.

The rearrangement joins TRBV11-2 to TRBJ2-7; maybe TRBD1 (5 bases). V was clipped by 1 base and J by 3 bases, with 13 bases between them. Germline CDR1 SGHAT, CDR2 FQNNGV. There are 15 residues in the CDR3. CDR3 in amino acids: CASSLAKGPYYEQYF. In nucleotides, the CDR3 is TGTGCCAGCAGCTTAGCCAAGGGGCCCTACTACGAGCAGTACTTC. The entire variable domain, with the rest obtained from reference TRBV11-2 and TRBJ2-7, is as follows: EAGVAQSPRYKIIEKRQSVAFWCNPISGHATLYWYQQILGQGPKLLIQFQNNGVVDDSQLPKDRFSAERLKGVDSTLKIQPAKLEDSAVYLCASSLAKGPYYEQYFGPGTRLTVT.

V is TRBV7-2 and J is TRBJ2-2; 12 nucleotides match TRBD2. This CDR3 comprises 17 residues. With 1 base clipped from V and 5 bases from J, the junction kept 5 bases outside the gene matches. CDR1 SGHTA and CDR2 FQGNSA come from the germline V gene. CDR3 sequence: CASSLGPSGGVTGELFF. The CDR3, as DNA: TGTGCCAGCAGCTTAGGGCCTAGCGGGGGGGTTACCGGGGAGCTGTTTTTT.

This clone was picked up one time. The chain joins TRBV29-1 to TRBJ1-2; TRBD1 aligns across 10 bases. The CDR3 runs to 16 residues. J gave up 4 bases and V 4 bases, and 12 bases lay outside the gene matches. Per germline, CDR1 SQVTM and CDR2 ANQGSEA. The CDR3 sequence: CSVGRDRGIASYGYTF. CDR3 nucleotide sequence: TGCAGCGTTGGCCGGGACAGGGGAATTGCAAGCTATGGCTACACCTTC.

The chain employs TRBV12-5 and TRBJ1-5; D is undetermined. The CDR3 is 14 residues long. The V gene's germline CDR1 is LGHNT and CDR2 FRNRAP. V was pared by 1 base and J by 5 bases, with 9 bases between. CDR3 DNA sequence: TGTGCTAGTGGTTTGGAGGCAGAAGATCAGCCCCAGCATTTT. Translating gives CASGLEAEDQPQHF.

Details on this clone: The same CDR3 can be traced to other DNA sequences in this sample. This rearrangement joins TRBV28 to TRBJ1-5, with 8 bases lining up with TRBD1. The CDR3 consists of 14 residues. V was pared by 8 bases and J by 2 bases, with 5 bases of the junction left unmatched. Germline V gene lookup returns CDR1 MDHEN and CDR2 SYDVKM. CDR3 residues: CASGLQGGNQPQHF. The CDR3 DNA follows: TGTGCCAGCGGGTTACAGGGGGGCAATCAGCCCCAGCATTTT. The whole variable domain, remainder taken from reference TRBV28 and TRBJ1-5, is DVKVTQSSRYLVKRTGEKVFLECVQDMDHENMFWYRQDPGLGLRLIYFSYDVKMKEKGDIPEGYSVSREKKERFSLILESASTNQTSMYLCASGLQGGNQPQHFGDGTRLSIL.

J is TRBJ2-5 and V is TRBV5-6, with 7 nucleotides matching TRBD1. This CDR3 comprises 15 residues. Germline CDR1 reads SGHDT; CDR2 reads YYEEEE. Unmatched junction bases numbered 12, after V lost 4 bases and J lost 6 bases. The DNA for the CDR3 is TGTGCCAGCAGCCTGGTCCCAGGGGGTTTACAGACCCAGTACTTC. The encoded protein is CASSLVPGGLQTQYF.

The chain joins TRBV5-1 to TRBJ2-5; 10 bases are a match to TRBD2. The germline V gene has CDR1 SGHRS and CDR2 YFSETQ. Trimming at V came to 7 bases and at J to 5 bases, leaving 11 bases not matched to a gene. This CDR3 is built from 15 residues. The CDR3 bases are TGCGCCAGCGCCCTAGCGGGGGACTGGGGGGAGACCCAGTACTTC. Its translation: CASALAGDWGETQYF.

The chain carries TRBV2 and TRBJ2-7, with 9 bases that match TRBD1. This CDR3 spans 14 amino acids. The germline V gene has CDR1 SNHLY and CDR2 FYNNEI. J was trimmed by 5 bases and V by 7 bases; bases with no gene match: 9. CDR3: CASILRTGENEQYF. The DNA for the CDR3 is TGTGCCAGCATCCTTAGGACAGGGGAGAACGAGCAGTACTTC.

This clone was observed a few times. In DNA form, the CDR3 reads TGTGCCAGCAGTCCACCGGGACAGGCGTATGGCTACACCTTC. Its protein is CASSPPGQAYGYTF. The chain recombines TRBV28 with TRBJ1-2; TRBD1 agrees at 8 bases. CDR1 and CDR2 from the germline V gene are MDHEN and SYDVKM. Germline trimming cut 5 bases from V and 5 bases from J; bases unmatched to any gene: 7. The CDR3 covers 14 residues.

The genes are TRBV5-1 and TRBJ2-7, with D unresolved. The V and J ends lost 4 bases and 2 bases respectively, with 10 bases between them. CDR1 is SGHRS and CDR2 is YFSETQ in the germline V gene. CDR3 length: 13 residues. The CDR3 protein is CASSRTVTYEQYF. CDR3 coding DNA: TGCGCCAGCAGCAGGACGGTTACCTACGAGCAGTACTTC.

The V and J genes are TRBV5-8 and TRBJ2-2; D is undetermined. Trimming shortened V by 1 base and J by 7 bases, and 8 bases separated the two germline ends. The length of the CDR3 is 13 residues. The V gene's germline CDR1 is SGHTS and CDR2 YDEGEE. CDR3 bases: TGTGCCAGCAGCTTGCAAAGGGTCGGGGAGCTGTTTTTT. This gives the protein CASSLQRVGELFF.

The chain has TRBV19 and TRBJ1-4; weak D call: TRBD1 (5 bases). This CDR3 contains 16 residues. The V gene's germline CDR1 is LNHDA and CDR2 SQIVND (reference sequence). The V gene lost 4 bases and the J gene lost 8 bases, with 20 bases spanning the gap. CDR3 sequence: CASSNLLKGSGEKLFF. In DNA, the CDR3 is TGTGCCAGTAGTAACCTCCTGAAGGGGAGCGGAGAAAAACTGTTTTTT.

The CDR3 nucleotides read TGTGCCAGTAGACCGGGACACGGGTATATCATGTACGAGCAGTACTTC. Translation gives CASRPGHGYIMYEQYF. The chain combines TRBV19 with TRBJ2-7, with D possibly TRBD1 on 6 matching bases. This CDR3 has 16 residues. CDR1 is LNHDA, CDR2 SQIVND, per germline (reference sequence). The germline V and J ends were trimmed by 6 bases and 4 bases, with 22 bases remaining between them.

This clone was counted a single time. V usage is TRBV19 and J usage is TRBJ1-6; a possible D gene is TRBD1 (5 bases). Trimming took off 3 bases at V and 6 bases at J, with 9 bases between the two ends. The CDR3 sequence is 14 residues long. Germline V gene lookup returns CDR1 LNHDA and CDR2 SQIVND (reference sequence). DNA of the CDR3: TGTGCCAGTAGTATTCAGGGTTTTAATTCACCCCTCCACTTT. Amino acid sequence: CASSIQGFNSPLHF. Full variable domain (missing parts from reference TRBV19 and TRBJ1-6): DGGITQSPKYLFRKEGQNVTLSCEQNLNHDAMYWYRQDPGQGLRLIYYSQIVNDFQKGDIAEGYSVSREKKESFPLTVTSAQKNPTAFYLCASSIQGFNSPLHFGNGTRLTVT.

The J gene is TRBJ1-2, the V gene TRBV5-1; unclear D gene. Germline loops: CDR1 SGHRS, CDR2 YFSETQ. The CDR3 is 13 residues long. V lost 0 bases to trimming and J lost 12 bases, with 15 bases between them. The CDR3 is CASSLAGVGLDTF. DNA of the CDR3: TGCGCCAGCAGCTTGGCAGGCGTTGGCTTGGACACCTTC.

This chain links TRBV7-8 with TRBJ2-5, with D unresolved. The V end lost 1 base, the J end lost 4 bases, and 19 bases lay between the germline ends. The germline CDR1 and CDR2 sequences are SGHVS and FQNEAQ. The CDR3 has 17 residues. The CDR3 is CASSLETVQTPPETQYF. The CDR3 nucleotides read TGTGCCAGCAGCTTAGAAACGGTCCAGACCCCACCAGAGACCCAGTACTTC.

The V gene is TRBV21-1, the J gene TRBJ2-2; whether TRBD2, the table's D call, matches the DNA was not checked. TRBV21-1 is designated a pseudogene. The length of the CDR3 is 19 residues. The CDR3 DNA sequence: TGTGCCAGCAGCCCTAAGGGGTGGGCTAGCGGCTGGCGCACCGGGGAGCTGTTTTTT. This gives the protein CASSPKGWASGWRTGELFF.

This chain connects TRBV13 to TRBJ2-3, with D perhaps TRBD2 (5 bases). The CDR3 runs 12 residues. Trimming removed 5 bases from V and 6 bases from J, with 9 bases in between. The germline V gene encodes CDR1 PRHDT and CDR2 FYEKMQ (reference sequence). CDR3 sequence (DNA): TGTGCCAGCAGCACTCAGCGGGATACGCAGTATTTT. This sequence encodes CASSTQRDTQYF.

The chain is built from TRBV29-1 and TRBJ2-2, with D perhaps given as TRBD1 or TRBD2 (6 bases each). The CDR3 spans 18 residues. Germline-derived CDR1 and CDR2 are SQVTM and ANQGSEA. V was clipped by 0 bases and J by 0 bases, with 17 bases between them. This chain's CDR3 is CSVEEAARGGANTGELFF. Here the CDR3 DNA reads TGCAGCGTTGAAGAAGCAGCCAGGGGAGGTGCGAACACCGGGGAGCTGTTTTTT.

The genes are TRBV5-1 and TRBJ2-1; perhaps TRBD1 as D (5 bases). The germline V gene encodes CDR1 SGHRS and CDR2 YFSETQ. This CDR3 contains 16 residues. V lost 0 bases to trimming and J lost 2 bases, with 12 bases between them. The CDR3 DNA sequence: TGCGCCAGCAGCTTGGTCCACAGGCAACCCTACAATGAGCAGTTCTTC. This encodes CASSLVHRQPYNEQFF.

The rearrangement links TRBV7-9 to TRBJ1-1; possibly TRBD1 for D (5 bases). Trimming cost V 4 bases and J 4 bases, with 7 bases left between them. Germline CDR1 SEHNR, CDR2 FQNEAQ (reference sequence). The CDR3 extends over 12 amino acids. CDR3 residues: CASSSGSTEAFF. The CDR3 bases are TGTGCCAGCAGCTCAGGGTCCACTGAAGCTTTCTTT.

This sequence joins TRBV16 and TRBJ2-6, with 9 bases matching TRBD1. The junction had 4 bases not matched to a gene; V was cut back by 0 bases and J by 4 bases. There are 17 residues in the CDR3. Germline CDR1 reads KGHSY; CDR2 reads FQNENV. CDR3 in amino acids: CASSQSRTGVGANVLTF. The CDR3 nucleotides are TGTGCCAGCAGCCAATCGAGGACAGGGGTCGGGGCCAACGTCCTGACTTTC.

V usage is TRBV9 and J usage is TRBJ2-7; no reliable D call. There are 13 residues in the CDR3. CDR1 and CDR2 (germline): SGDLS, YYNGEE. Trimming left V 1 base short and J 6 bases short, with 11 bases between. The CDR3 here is CASSVRLGSEQYF. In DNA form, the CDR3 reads TGTGCCAGCAGCGTAAGATTGGGATCCGAGCAGTACTTC. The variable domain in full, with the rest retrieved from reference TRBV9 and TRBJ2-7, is DSGVTQTPKHLITATGQRVTLRCSPRSGDLSVYWYQQSLDQGLQFLIQYYNGEERAKGNILERFSAQQFPDLHSELNLSSLELGDSALYFCASSVRLGSEQYFGPGTRLTVT.